The 8 T cell receptor beta chains below come from one sample, sequenced in a study of T cells after posttransplantation cyclophosphamide. Generated by immunoSEQ multiplex PCR, the TCRdb table keeps only in-frame clones and is missing some. The sample holds 25,000 to 35,000 clones, around nine tenths seen once. Sequencing input: PBMCs. These receptors were taken from a woman in her thirties or forties with a blood cancer, CMV-positive, and with a related stem cell donor.

V gene TRBV6-1 combines with J gene TRBJ1-3; no reliable D call. V gave up 7 bases and J gave up 2 bases, with 12 bases separating them. The CDR3 covers 14 residues. Germline CDR1 reads MNHNS; CDR2 reads SASEGT. Here the CDR3 reads CASTGGWAGNTIYF. The CDR3 nucleotides are TGTGCCAGCACGGGAGGTTGGGCTGGAAACACCATATATTTT.

V gene TRBV18 combines with J gene TRBJ2-1; D may be TRBD1 (5 bases). Per the germline V gene, CDR1 is KGHSH and CDR2 is LQKENI. This CDR3 has 15 amino acids. V was cut by 3 bases and J by 1 base, with 10 bases left in between. CDR3 region: CASSPVGQSYNEQFF. CDR3 DNA: TGTGCCAGCTCACCGGTGGGGCAATCCTACAATGAGCAGTTCTTC.

This clone was seen once. The chain joins TRBV28 to TRBJ2-5; TRBD2 might be the D (5 bases). The DNA end favors TRBJ2-7, so the J call may be wrong. The CDR3 is 14 amino acids. Germline V gives CDR1 MDHEN, CDR2 SYDVKM. CDR3 loop: CASSLSGRVYEQYF. The CDR3 DNA sequence: TGTGCCAGCAGTTTAAGCGGCCGGGTCTACGAGCAGTACTTC.

V gene TRBV5-1 combines with J gene TRBJ1-4, with TRBD1 matching 7 bases. J lost 6 bases, V lost 4 bases, and 6 bases had no gene match. The CDR3 runs 14 residues. Looked up from germline, CDR1 is SGHRS and CDR2 is YFSETQ. CDR3 in DNA: TGCGCCAGCAGCAGGGGACAGCCCGATGAAAAACTGTTTTTT. As protein: CASSRGQPDEKLFF.

The V gene is TRBV11-2, the J gene TRBJ2-4, with D possibly TRBD2 on 5 matching bases. The CDR3 runs 14 residues. The V end was cut by 7 bases, the J end by 7 bases, with 17 bases between. Germline V gene data show CDR1 as SGHAT and CDR2 as FQNNGV. DNA for the CDR3: TGTGCCAGCACTAATGTCCGGGATTTGAACATTCAGTACTTC. This translates into CASTNVRDLNIQYF.

This chain connects TRBV7-6 to TRBJ1-1; D is undetermined. V was trimmed by 5 bases and J by 0 bases, leaving 13 bases between them. Germline assignment: CDR1 SGHVS and CDR2 FNYEAQ. This CDR3 spans 15 amino acids. The CDR3 loop is CASSPGPAMNTEAFF. CDR3 DNA: TGTGCCAGCAGCCCGGGTCCGGCGATGAACACTGAAGCTTTCTTT.

This clone was counted once. V and J are TRBV29-1 and TRBJ1-2; D gene unclear. Germline V CDR1 and CDR2: SQVTM, ANQGSEA. The V end was cut by 4 bases, the J end by 1 base, with 10 bases between. The length of the CDR3 is 13 residues. CDR3 DNA sequence: TGCAGCGTTGGGGGAGGTGTTAACTATGGCTACACCTTC. Its translation: CSVGGGVNYGYTF.

This rearrangement joins TRBV7-7 to TRBJ2-2; D might be TRBD2 (5 bases). The length of the CDR3 is 13 residues. The V and J ends lost 5 bases and 7 bases respectively, with 11 bases between them. Germline loops: CDR1 SSHAT, CDR2 FNYEAQ (reference sequence). CDR3 sequence reads: CASSRSRDGELFF. CDR3 DNA sequence: TGTGCCAGCAGCAGATCTCGGGACGGGGAGCTGTTTTTT.